This TCR beta chain was obtained from a study of OX40 agonist ivuxolimab in advanced cancers. Study information: Partial responses, seen in three patients, involved one hepatocellular carcinoma and two cutaneous melanomas.

This CDR3 comprises 12 residues. With 3 bases clipped from V and 7 bases from J, the junction kept 3 bases outside the gene matches. Germline CDR1 is SGDLS and CDR2 is YYNGEE. Method: immunoSEQ multiplex PCR; TCRdb's copy keeps in-frame clones and lacks some. This table has about 46,000 clones, just over 85% appearing once. The receptor comes from an adult with an advanced solid tumor such as melanoma, head and neck, liver or kidney cancer. This sample comprised CD4+ or CD8+ T cells sorted from blood, obtained in a trial of the OX40 agonist ivuxolimab. The chain carries TRBV9 and TRBJ1-2; 7 positions match TRBD1. The CDR3 DNA is TGTGCCAGCAGCGGACAGGGATTTGGCTACACCTTC. This encodes CASSGQGFGYTF.